The 32 T cell receptor beta chains below all came from one sample that was sequenced in a study of CD8+ T cells in alopecia areata. RNA extraction was followed by reverse transcription into cDNA, which acted as the sequencing template. Profiling relied on immunoSEQ multiplex PCR, and the TCRdb table lists in-frame clones only, not all of them. The sample yields about 110,000 clones, over 55% seen once. Sequencing was performed on NKG2D-low CD8+ T cells sorted from blood. These receptors originate from a human donor with alopecia areata.

This clone was seen only once. The genes are TRBV7-2 and TRBJ2-7; the D is unclear. V was trimmed by 1 base and J by 12 bases, leaving 10 bases between them. The CDR3 runs to 11 residues. CDR1 SGHTA and CDR2 FQGNSA come from the germline V gene. The DNA of the CDR3 is TGTGCCAGCAGCTTAGTCTGGCCACTGTACTTC. Protein product: CASSLVWPLYF.

This clone was seen a handful of times. J is TRBJ2-2 and V is TRBV6-4; 7 nucleotides agree with TRBD2. This CDR3 contains 13 residues. J lost 4 bases, V lost 7 bases, and 3 bases had no gene match. Per the germline V gene, CDR1 is MRHNA and CDR2 is SNTAGT. CDR3 sequence (DNA): TGTGCCAGCAAGCTAGCGGCCACCGGGGAGCTGTTTTTT. Amino acid sequence: CASKLAATGELFF.

This clone has a count of ten or more. The CDR3 loop is CASSITSVETQYF. In nucleotides, the CDR3 is TGTGCCAGTAGTATTACTAGTGTCGAGACCCAGTACTTC. The chain carries TRBV19 and TRBJ2-5; D perhaps matches TRBD2 (5 bases). V dropped 3 bases and J dropped 5 bases, with 10 bases sitting between them. The CDR3 loop spans 13 amino acids. CDR1 and CDR2 (germline): LNHDA, SQIVND (reference sequence).

The rearrangement joins TRBV7-9 to TRBJ2-7; D unresolved. From germline, CDR1 is SEHNR and CDR2 FQNEAQ (reference sequence). V dropped 5 bases and J dropped 3 bases, with 5 bases sitting between them. This CDR3 has 11 amino acids. The CDR3 sequence: CASSPDYEQYF. CDR3 in DNA: TGTGCCAGCAGCCCTGACTACGAGCAGTACTTC.

On this clone: This likely reflects a read error, since a far larger clone is one base away. This sequence joins TRBV4-2 and TRBJ2-5; D may be TRBD1 or TRBD2 (5 bases each). Germline loops: CDR1 LGHNA, CDR2 YNFKEQ. The CDR3 consists of 14 residues. V was pared by 4 bases and J by 1 base, with 10 bases between. The CDR3: CASSPWDVQETQYF. The DNA of the CDR3 is TGTGCCAGCAGCCCTTGGGACGTCCAAGAGACCCAGTACTTC.

The J gene is TRBJ2-1, the V gene TRBV9, with D tentatively TRBD2 (5 bases). Trimming stripped 3 bases from V and 6 bases from J, with 19 bases between. The germline V gene encodes CDR1 SGDLS and CDR2 YYNGEE. This CDR3 spans 16 amino acids. CDR3 sequence: CASSAWLPLGSNEQFF. The CDR3 coding sequence is TGTGCCAGCAGCGCCTGGCTCCCCTTGGGGAGCAATGAGCAGTTCTTC.

CDR3 sequence: CASSLAGRQETQYF. The DNA of the CDR3 is TGTGCCAGCAGCTTAGCCGGGAGGCAAGAGACCCAGTACTTC. V is TRBV7-8 and J is TRBJ2-5; 7 bases fit TRBD2. The length of the CDR3 is 14 residues. J was trimmed by 2 bases and V by 0 bases; bases with no gene match: 0. Germline lookup yields CDR1 SGHVS and CDR2 FQNEAQ.

CDR3 DNA: TGTGCCATCGGTAGCACCGGGGAGCTGTTTTTT. Translated, it gives CAIGSTGELFF. The chain is built from TRBV19 and TRBJ2-2; no definite D call. V gave up 10 bases and J gave up 4 bases, with 7 bases separating them. The CDR3 has 11 amino acids. Per germline, CDR1 LNHDA and CDR2 SQIVND (reference sequence).

This clone was seen more than once but under ten times. DNA for the CDR3: TGTGCCACCAGCAGAGAGGGGAATGAGCAGTTCTTC. It yields the protein CATSREGNEQFF. J is TRBJ2-1 and V is TRBV15; no firm D call. Deletions cut 0 bases from V and 7 bases from J, with 4 bases between. CDR3 length equals 12 residues. Germline CDR1 and CDR2: LNHNV and YYDKDF (reference sequence).

V usage is TRBV7-6 and J usage is TRBJ2-7, with 7 positions matching TRBD1. The CDR3 has 16 amino acids. V lost 1 base and J lost 3; bases outside the gene matches: 9. Per the germline V gene, CDR1 is SGHVS and CDR2 is FNYEAQ. CDR3 in DNA: TGTGCCAGCAGCTTAGTGATAGGCGACAGGGTCTACGAGCAGTACTTC. This sequence encodes CASSLVIGDRVYEQYF.

The chain recombines TRBV2 with TRBJ2-1, with 9 positions matching TRBD2. Germline lookup yields CDR1 SNHLY and CDR2 FYNNEI. The CDR3 consists of 18 residues. After removal of 3 bases from V and 5 bases from J, the junction contained 14 bases not matched to a gene. In nucleotides, the CDR3 is TGTGCCAGCAGTGACGCCCTAGCGGGAAGCTCAGTCCACAATGAGCAGTTCTTC. Translating it yields CASSDALAGSSVHNEQFF.

In this sample, this clone turned up a few times. V is TRBV21-1 and J is TRBJ2-5; the DNA was not compared with TRBD2, the D call given in the table. TRBV21-1 is a pseudogene segment. This CDR3 contains 16 residues. CDR3: CASSREAREAPETQYF. The CDR3 DNA reads as TGTGCCAGCAGCCGCGAGGCGCGGGAGGCCCCAGAGACCCAGTACTTC.

This chain joins TRBV13 and TRBJ2-5; TRBD2 agrees at 8 bases. V dropped 2 bases and J dropped 9; count of bases not matched to a gene: 11. This CDR3 has 15 amino acids. The germline V gene encodes CDR1 PRHDT and CDR2 FYEKMQ (reference sequence). For the CDR3, the DNA is TGTGCCAGCAGCTTATCCCTAGCGGGTAAGCTATCCCAGTACTTC. Translation: CASSLSLAGKLSQYF.

This clone was seen a handful of times. This chain joins TRBV29-1 and TRBJ2-1, with 10 bases matching TRBD2. CDR3 length equals 16 residues. Germline values: CDR1 SQVTM, CDR2 ANQGSEA. Trimming cost V 6 bases and J 1 base; bases outside gene matches: 9. The CDR3 protein is CSVPLAGMKSYNEQFF. The DNA for the CDR3 is TGCAGCGTACCACTAGCGGGAATGAAGTCCTACAATGAGCAGTTCTTC.

Here the CDR3 reads CASSLGPSTISYNEQFF. In DNA form, the CDR3 reads TGTGCCAGCAGTTTGGGCCCCTCCACCATCTCCTACAATGAGCAGTTCTTC. V gene TRBV28 combines with J gene TRBJ2-1; D call uncertain. The V gene's germline CDR1 is MDHEN and CDR2 SYDVKM. Trimming removed 3 bases at V and 0 bases at J, with 15 bases between. The CDR3 runs to 17 residues.

This clone was detected once. V usage is TRBV11-2 and J usage is TRBJ2-7; unclear D gene. CDR1 is SGHAT, CDR2 FQNNGV, per germline. V was trimmed by 4 bases and J by 2 bases, leaving 15 bases between them. The CDR3 totals 15 residues. The CDR3 loop reads CASSSVKVKAYEQYF. The CDR3, as DNA: TGTGCCAGCAGCTCGGTCAAGGTTAAGGCCTACGAGCAGTACTTC.

The rearrangement links TRBV6-5 to TRBJ1-2; 7 nucleotides agree with TRBD1. Trimming at V came to 5 bases and at J to 7 bases, leaving 4 bases not matched to a gene. The V gene's germline CDR1 is MNHEY and CDR2 SVGAGI. The CDR3 runs to 12 residues. CDR3 protein: CASSLAGGGYTF. CDR3 sequence (DNA): TGTGCCAGCAGTCTGGCAGGGGGTGGCTACACCTTC.

This clone was seen more than once but under ten times. CDR3 bases: TGTGCCAGCAGCTTACGAGCGGGAGGGCCTGGCAATGAGCAGTTCTTC. Translated, it gives CASSLRAGGPGNEQFF. The gene calls are TRBV7-9 and TRBJ2-1, with 10 bases identical to TRBD2. The germline CDR1 and CDR2 sequences are SEHNR and FQNEAQ (reference sequence). This CDR3 has 16 amino acids. The ends lost 2 bases at V and 6 bases at J; junction bases unmatched: 7.

This clone has just a few counts. The J gene is TRBJ2-3, the V gene TRBV7-9; D remains unclear. Germline values: CDR1 SEHNR, CDR2 FQNEAQ (reference sequence). Trimming left V 5 bases short and J 4 bases short, with 7 bases between. There are 12 residues in the CDR3. CDR3 sequence reads: CASSGIADTQYF. In nucleotides, the CDR3 is TGTGCCAGCAGCGGTATTGCAGATACGCAGTATTTT.

V is TRBV14 and J is TRBJ2-7; the match to TRBD2 covers 10 bases. Trimming cost V 0 bases and J 4 bases; bases outside gene matches: 12. The CDR3 contains 18 residues. The germline V gene has CDR1 SGHDN and CDR2 FVKESK. CDR3 residues: CASSQDPRLAGARYEQYF. In DNA, the CDR3 is TGTGCCAGCAGCCAAGATCCTCGGCTAGCGGGAGCACGGTACGAGCAGTACTTC. The variable domain in full, completed from reference TRBV14 and TRBJ2-7, reads EAGVTQFPSHSVIEKGQTVTLRCDPISGHDNLYWYRRVMGKEIKFLLHFVKESKQDESGMPNNRFLAERTGGTYSTLKVQPAELEDSGVYFCASSQDPRLAGARYEQYFGPGTRLTVT.

The gene calls are TRBV28 and TRBJ2-6; D unresolved. Germline V gives CDR1 MDHEN, CDR2 SYDVKM. The CDR3 length is 15 residues. V was trimmed by 2 bases and J by 4 bases, leaving 9 bases between them. In DNA form, the CDR3 reads TGTGCCAGCAGTTTACTTGAGTCCGGGGCCAACGTCCTGACTTTC. Translating gives CASSLLESGANVLTF.

The CDR3, as DNA: TGTGCCAGCAGCGAGCGGACTAGCACAGATACGCAGTATTTT. Protein: CASSERTSTDTQYF. V and J are TRBV28 and TRBJ2-3; perhaps TRBD2 as D (5 bases). V was pared by 6 bases and J by 0 bases, with 10 bases between. CDR3 length: 14 amino acids. Germline V gives CDR1 MDHEN, CDR2 SYDVKM.

The chain uses TRBV9 and TRBJ2-1; D unclear. The length of the CDR3 is 12 residues. V lost 4 bases and J 4 bases, leaving 6 bases between the germline ends. The V gene's germline CDR1 is SGDLS and CDR2 YYNGEE. The CDR3 here is CASSPRYNEQFF. For the CDR3, the DNA is TGTGCCAGCAGCCCCCGGTACAATGAGCAGTTCTTC.

This chain uses TRBV7-2 with TRBJ2-7; the D is unclear. Germline lookup yields CDR1 SGHTA and CDR2 FQGNSA. CDR3 length: 15 amino acids. V dropped 7 bases and J dropped 2 bases, with 18 bases sitting between them. CDR3 sequence (DNA): TGTGCCAGCACCTTGAACACAGTGGGTACCTACGAGCAGTACTTC. It codes for CASTLNTVGTYEQYF.

The chain recombines TRBV4-1 with TRBJ2-7; a weak D match, TRBD1 (5 bases). The V and J ends lost 1 base and 3 bases respectively, with 10 bases between them. This CDR3 comprises 14 residues. Per germline, CDR1 MGHRA and CDR2 YSYEKL. CDR3 loop: CASSQVGQVYEQYF. In DNA form, the CDR3 reads TGCGCCAGCAGCCAAGTAGGACAAGTCTACGAGCAGTACTTC.

This clone was picked up a small number of times. The chain uses TRBV29-1 and TRBJ2-3, with D uncertain. V lost 7 bases to trimming and J lost 0 bases, with 17 bases between them. Germline values: CDR1 SQVTM, CDR2 ANQGSEA. This CDR3 contains 15 residues. This chain's CDR3 is CSGVGSTSSTDTQYF. In nucleotides, the CDR3 is TGCAGCGGCGTCGGCAGTACCTCTAGCACAGATACGCAGTATTTT.

The V call is TRBV6-1, the J call TRBJ2-3; the D is unclear. Germline CDR1 reads MNHNS; CDR2 reads SASEGT. V lost 3 bases to trimming and J lost 6 bases, with 19 bases between them. CDR3 length equals 16 residues. Here the CDR3 reads CASSDFTQPDPDTQYF. CDR3 bases: TGTGCCAGCAGTGACTTTACGCAACCCGACCCGGATACGCAGTATTTT.

J is TRBJ1-1 and V is TRBV4-1, with 8 bases fitting TRBD1. The CDR3 is 13 residues long. V shed 3 bases, J shed 3 bases, and the junction held 0 bases outside the gene matches. Germline V gives CDR1 MGHRA, CDR2 YSYEKL. The CDR3 here is CASSQTGDTEAFF. The CDR3 bases are TGCGCCAGCAGCCAGACAGGGGACACTGAAGCTTTCTTT.

This chain joins TRBV5-1 and TRBJ2-7; the D gene is possibly TRBD1 (6 bases). The CDR3 contains 13 residues. V was cut by 1 base and J by 5 bases, with 10 bases left in between. Germline loops: CDR1 SGHRS, CDR2 YFSETQ. CDR3 region: CASSLTGIHEQYF. The CDR3 DNA is TGCGCCAGCAGCTTGACAGGGATCCACGAGCAGTACTTC.

The chain combines TRBV7-8 with TRBJ2-5; the D is unclear. Germline V CDR1 and CDR2: SGHVS, FQNEAQ. The CDR3 has 13 residues. V was clipped by 8 bases and J by 2 bases, with 12 bases between them. In nucleotides, the CDR3 is TGTGCCAGCCGTCAGAAACGTCAAGAGACCCAGTACTTC. It specifies CASRQKRQETQYF.

The chain links TRBV12-5 to TRBJ2-7; D ambiguous. Germline V gene data show CDR1 as LGHNT and CDR2 as FRNRAP. The germline V and J ends were trimmed by 6 bases and 1 base, with 7 bases remaining between them. This CDR3 comprises 12 residues. Written as DNA, the CDR3 is TGTGCTAGTGGCGAGGCTTCCTACGAGCAGTACTTC. Its translation is CASGEASYEQYF. Filled out from reference TRBV12-5 and TRBJ2-7, the complete variable domain reads DARVTQTPRHKVTEMGQEVTMRCQPILGHNTVFWYRQTMMQGLELLAYFRNRAPLDDSGMPKDRFSAEMPDATLATLKIQPSEPRDSAVYFCASGEASYEQYFGPGTRLTVT.

The chain combines TRBV19 with TRBJ2-1; unclear D gene. V was clipped by 7 bases and J by 12 bases, with 10 bases between them. Germline V gives CDR1 LNHDA, CDR2 SQIVND (reference sequence). This CDR3 is built from 10 residues. The CDR3 sequence: CASNTVPQFF. The CDR3 nucleotides read TGTGCCAGTAACACAGTCCCGCAGTTCTTC.